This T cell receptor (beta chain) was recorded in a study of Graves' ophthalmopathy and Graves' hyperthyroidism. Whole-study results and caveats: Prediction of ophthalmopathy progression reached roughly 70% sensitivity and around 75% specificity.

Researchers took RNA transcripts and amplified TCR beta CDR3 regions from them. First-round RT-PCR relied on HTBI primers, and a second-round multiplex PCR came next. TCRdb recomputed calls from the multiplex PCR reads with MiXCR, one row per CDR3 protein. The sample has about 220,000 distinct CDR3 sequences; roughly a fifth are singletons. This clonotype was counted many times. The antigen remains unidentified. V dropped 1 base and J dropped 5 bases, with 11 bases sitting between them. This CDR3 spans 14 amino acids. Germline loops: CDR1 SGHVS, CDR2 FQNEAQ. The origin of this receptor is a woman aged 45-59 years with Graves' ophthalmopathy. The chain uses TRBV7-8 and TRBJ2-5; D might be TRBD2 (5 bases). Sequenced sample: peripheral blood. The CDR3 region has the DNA TGTGCCAGCAGCTTAGTGAGCGGTGGTGAGACCCAGTACTTC. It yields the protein CASSLVSGGETQYF.